The rows below give T cell receptor beta chains drawn from one sample of a study of cytomegalovirus exposure and HLA in healthy donors. Here immunoSEQ multiplex PCR was the method, and the copy in TCRdb shows in-frame clones only, minus some. The repertoire consists of about 150,000 clones, with around 75% occurring once and the leading ten covering around 3.1%. Sequencing was performed on PBMCs. These receptors were collected from a middle-aged man in good health and CMV-seronegative. Both conserved end residues are part of each CDR3. The order of the fields is J gene, clone size, D gene, V gene, CDR3 protein, CDR3 DNA. A D gene is named only where the DNA matches it firmly. Clone size appears in some rows only: once, few, many, or a class for an expanded clone.

TRBJ1-2 - TRBD1 TRBV18 CASSPAQGAGGYTF TGTGCCAGCTCACCAGCTCAGGGGGCTGGGGGCTACACCTTC
TRBJ2-7 - TRBD1 TRBV5-1 CASSLVGRGYYEQYF TGCGCCAGCAGCTTGGTTGGCAGGGGGTACTACGAGCAGTACTTC
TRBJ2-3 - TRBD2 TRBV12-5 CASGRFAGDTDTQYF TGTGCTAGTGGTCGATTTGCGGGGGACACAGATACGCAGTATTTT
TRBJ1-4 - - TRBV5-1 CASSTGMLQGNEKLFF TGCGCCAGCAGTACGGGAATGTTACAGGGCAATGAAAAACTGTTTTTT
TRBJ2-7 - - TRBV7-9 CASSLAAETYEQYF TGTGCCAGCAGCTTAGCAGCGGAAACCTACGAGCAGTACTTC
TRBJ1-5 few TRBD1 TRBV2 CASSGDRGNQPQHF TGTGCCAGCAGCGGGGACAGGGGCAATCAGCCCCAGCATTTT
TRBJ2-7 - - TRBV6-6 CASSPQLRYEQYF TGTGCCAGCAGTCCACAACTACGTTACGAGCAGTACTTC
TRBJ2-5 - TRBD2 TRBV7-2 CASSAGLAGGWQETQYF TGTGCCAGCAGCGCGGGACTAGCGGGGGGCTGGCAAGAGACCCAGTACTTC
TRBJ2-5 - - TRBV10-3 CAISEGVRETQYF TGTGCCATCAGTGAAGGAGTTAGGGAGACCCAGTACTTC
TRBJ2-1 - TRBD2 TRBV25-1 CASSEKSGVANEQFF TGTGCCAGCAGTGAAAAAAGCGGGGTTGCCAATGAGCAGTTCTTC
TRBJ2-3 - TRBD2 TRBV12-5 CASGSGLAGTDTQYF TGTGCTAGTGGCTCCGGACTAGCGGGCACAGATACGCAGTATTTT
TRBJ2-7 - TRBD2 TRBV2 CASIGTSGNYEQYF TGTGCCAGCATCGGGACTAGCGGGAACTACGAGCAGTACTTC
TRBJ2-3 - TRBD1 TRBV29-1 CSVEGQESTDTQYF TGCAGCGTTGAGGGACAGGAAAGCACAGATACGCAGTATTTT
TRBJ2-1 once TRBD2 TRBV11-2 CASSLGGLAGNEQFF TGTGCCAGCAGCTTAGGGGGACTAGCTGGCAATGAGCAGTTCTTC
TRBJ1-2 - - TRBV7-9 CASSFEGSYGYTF TGTGCCAGCAGCTTTGAGGGAAGTTATGGCTACACCTTC
TRBJ1-2 - TRBD1 TRBV6-1 CASSGREGAIDGYTF TGTGCCAGCAGCGGGAGGGAGGGGGCGATCGATGGCTACACCTTC